These 26 T cell receptor beta chains came from one sample sequenced in a study of T-cell reconstitution after alpha-beta-depleted transplantation in children. Preparation of the TCRbeta library was carried out with unique molecular identifiers. Each CDR3 protein is one row after TCRdb ran MiXCR on the PCR reads. The table records roughly 400,000 distinct CDR3 sequences, around 21% of them present only once. The sample here was PBMCs from the stem cell graft donor, taken from the stem cell graft. All receptors come from a human donor who donated a stem cell graft to a child with acute myeloid leukemia.

The chain recombines TRBV9 with TRBJ2-2; D is perhaps TRBD1 (6 bases). Germline V CDR1 and CDR2: SGDLS, YYNGEE. CDR3 length equals 14 residues. Trimming stripped 0 bases from V and 4 bases from J, with 7 bases between. The chain's CDR3 is CASSVGGLTGELFF. For the CDR3, the DNA is TGTGCCAGCAGCGTAGGGGGGCTCACCGGGGAGCTGTTTTTT.

The table lists this clonotype with a few counts. The CDR3 coding sequence is TGTGCCAGCAGCATGGACGGGTATAATTCACCCCTCCACTTT. It yields the protein CASSMDGYNSPLHF. V and J are TRBV7-2 and TRBJ1-6, with D uncertain. This CDR3 spans 14 amino acids. Trimming removed 5 bases at V and 4 bases at J, with 9 bases between. CDR1 and CDR2 from the germline V gene are SGHTA and FQGNSA. The full variable domain, completed using reference TRBV7-2 and TRBJ1-6, is GAGVSQSPSNKVTEKGKDVELRCDPISGHTALYWYRQSLGQGLEFLIYFQGNSAPDKSGLPSDRFSAERTGGSVSTLTIQRTQQEDSAVYLCASSMDGYNSPLHFGNGTRLTVT.

This clonotype was seen once. V usage is TRBV4-1 and J usage is TRBJ2-5; D is possibly TRBD2 (5 bases). Trimming stripped 0 bases from V and 5 bases from J, with 16 bases between. Germline V gene sequence: CDR1 MGHRA, CDR2 YSYEKL. CDR3 size: 16 residues. This chain's CDR3 is CASSQEGALVGETQYF. The CDR3 DNA follows: TGCGCCAGCAGCCAAGAGGGAGCACTGGTGGGTGAGACCCAGTACTTC.

V is TRBV12-3 or TRBV12-4 and J is TRBJ1-1, with D possibly TRBD1 on 5 matching bases. V was shortened by 2 bases and J by 2 bases, with 9 bases between the two germline ends. There are 14 residues in the CDR3. Here the CDR3 reads CASSLFGDNTEAFF. In DNA, the CDR3 is TGTGCCAGCAGTTTATTCGGGGACAACACTGAAGCTTTCTTT.

The V and J genes are TRBV9 and TRBJ2-7, with D possibly being TRBD1 (5 bases). Trimming left V 0 bases short and J 1 base short, with 14 bases between. The CDR3 has 16 residues. Germline assignment: CDR1 SGDLS and CDR2 YYNGEE. CDR3 loop: CASSVDYRGPSYEQYF. Here the CDR3 DNA reads TGTGCCAGCAGCGTAGATTATAGGGGCCCGTCCTACGAGCAGTACTTC.

This clonotype was counted at least ten times. The V call is TRBV25-1, the J call TRBJ2-1, with 7 bases that match TRBD2. Germline V gene data show CDR1 as MGHDK and CDR2 as SYGVNS. V shed 6 bases and J 0 bases; nucleotides not matched to a gene: 5. The CDR3 contains 15 residues. The CDR3 region has the DNA TGTGCCAGCAGCTACGGGAGGAGCTCCTACAATGAGCAGTTCTTC. It codes for CASSYGRSSYNEQFF.

This clonotype has just a few counts. The V gene is TRBV7-3, the J gene TRBJ2-1, with 10 bases lining up with TRBD2. Per germline, CDR1 SGHTA and CDR2 FQGTGA. There are 16 residues in the CDR3. Trimming cost V 5 bases and J 2 bases; bases outside gene matches: 6. The CDR3 loop reads CASSLGTSETYNEQFF. DNA for the CDR3: TGTGCCAGCAGCCTAGGGACTAGCGAAACCTACAATGAGCAGTTCTTC.

CDR3 sequence (DNA): TGTGCCAGCAGCGCCATATTAGCGGGAGGGCCAAAGGAGCAGTTCTTC. Its protein is CASSAILAGGPKEQFF. V usage is TRBV25-1 and J usage is TRBJ2-1; 11 positions match TRBD2. Germline lookup yields CDR1 MGHDK and CDR2 SYGVNS. The CDR3 consists of 16 residues. Trimming removed 6 bases from V and 10 bases from J; junction bases left unmatched: 14.

The chain joins TRBV20-1 to TRBJ2-1; TRBD2 agrees at 8 bases. The CDR3 covers 13 residues. V dropped 3 bases and J dropped 5; count of bases not matched to a gene: 3. Germline-derived CDR1 and CDR2 are DFQATT and SNEGSKA (reference sequence). CDR3: CSASGRANNEQFF. CDR3 DNA: TGCAGTGCTAGCGGGAGGGCGAACAATGAGCAGTTCTTC.

The chain carries TRBV4-2 and TRBJ1-1, with D unclear. The V end was cut by 7 bases, the J end by 1 base, with 4 bases between. This CDR3 is built from 11 residues. Germline CDR1 and CDR2: LGHNA and YNFKEQ. CDR3 DNA sequence: TGTGCCAGCAAGGGGAACACTGAAGCTTTCTTT. This sequence encodes CASKGNTEAFF.

In its sample, this clonotype was seen a few times. The gene calls are TRBV6-5 and TRBJ2-1; 9 bases are a match to TRBD2. V lost 3 bases to trimming and J lost 8 bases; unmatched junction nucleotides: 11. This CDR3 comprises 16 residues. Germline V gene data show CDR1 as MNHEY and CDR2 as SVGAGI. CDR3: CASSYTLAGVTDEQFF. The CDR3 bases are TGTGCCAGCAGTTATACGTTAGCGGGAGTCACCGATGAGCAGTTCTTC.

This clonotype was counted a few times. The rearrangement joins TRBV9 to TRBJ2-2, with 12 bases matching TRBD2. Per germline, CDR1 SGDLS and CDR2 YYNGEE. V shed 4 bases and J 4 bases; nucleotides not matched to a gene: 11. This CDR3 has 18 residues. The CDR3 nucleotides are TGTGCCAGCAGCCCAACGCCGACTAGCGGGAGTCGCACCGGGGAGCTGTTTTTT. Its translation is CASSPTPTSGSRTGELFF.

The V and J genes are TRBV9 and TRBJ2-3, with TRBD2 identical over 14 bases. Germline-derived CDR1 and CDR2 are SGDLS and YYNGEE. The length of the CDR3 is 17 residues. J gave up 5 bases and V 0 bases, and 5 bases lay outside the gene matches. CDR3 bases: TGTGCCAGCAGCGTAGGCGGGACTAGCGGGAGTCGAGATACGCAGTATTTT. Residues: CASSVGGTSGSRDTQYF.

This clonotype was seen more than once but under ten times. CDR3 in amino acids: CASSLGWPQETQYF. CDR3 coding DNA: TGTGCCAGCAGCTTAGGGTGGCCTCAAGAGACCCAGTACTTC. The chain carries TRBV11-2 and TRBJ2-5, with D uncertain. Trimming took 1 base from V and 2 from J, leaving 8 bases between them. Per germline, CDR1 SGHAT and CDR2 FQNNGV. The length of the CDR3 is 14 residues.

In its sample, this clonotype was seen many times. J is TRBJ2-7 and V is TRBV5-5; no definite D call. CDR1 SGHKS and CDR2 YYEKEE come from the germline V gene (reference sequence). The CDR3 has 11 amino acids. Between the trimmed V and J ends, which lost 6 bases and 7 bases, there was a span of 11 bases. DNA for the CDR3: TGTGCCAGCACCCGACTGGGGGAGCAGTACTTC. Residues: CASTRLGEQYF.

The chain links TRBV9 to TRBJ2-1; 8 bases fit TRBD2. The CDR3 length is 14 residues. Germline V gene lookup returns CDR1 SGDLS and CDR2 YYNGEE. The J segment lost 3 bases and the V segment lost 3 bases, leaving 2 bases of the junction unmatched. The CDR3 is CASSGGTSYNEQFF. The DNA of the CDR3 is TGTGCCAGCAGCGGGGGGACTAGCTACAATGAGCAGTTCTTC. Based on the CDR3 plus reference TRBV9 and TRBJ2-1, the full variable domain is DSGVTQTPKHLITATGQRVTLRCSPRSGDLSVYWYQQSLDQGLQFLIQYYNGEERAKGNILERFSAQQFPDLHSELNLSSLELGDSALYFCASSGGTSYNEQFFGPGTRLTVL.

CDR3 sequence reads: CRGDRDAEQYF. The DNA for the CDR3 is TGCAGGGGGGACAGGGACGCCGAGCAGTACTTC. The V gene is TRBV20-1, the J gene TRBJ2-7; 9 positions match TRBD1. The CDR3 is 11 amino acids. Per germline, CDR1 DFQATT and CDR2 SNEGSKA (reference sequence).

This clonotype showed up just a few times. V gene TRBV12-3 or TRBV12-4 combines with J gene TRBJ1-5, with 9 bases that match TRBD1. The CDR3 has 14 residues. The trim removed 6 bases at V and 7 bases at J, leaving 7 bases unmatched. The CDR3 sequence is CASSPGQGIQPQHF. CDR3 sequence (DNA): TGTGCCAGCAGCCCGGGACAGGGTATCCAGCCCCAGCATTTT.

Only a few counts were recorded for this clonotype. The chain employs TRBV24-1 and TRBJ2-2, with D possibly matching TRBD1 (6 bases). This CDR3 contains 17 residues. Germline V gene sequence: CDR1 KGHDR, CDR2 SFDVKD. V was cut by 5 bases and J by 3 bases, with 18 bases left in between. CDR3 region: CATSAPPHRAHTGELFF. The CDR3 DNA reads TGTGCCACCAGTGCCCCTCCCCACAGGGCACACACCGGGGAGCTGTTTTTT.

The chain combines TRBV7-9 with TRBJ2-1; 10 nucleotides align to TRBD1. The CDR3 runs 15 residues. Germline CDR1 is SEHNR and CDR2 is FQNEAQ (reference sequence). The trim removed 6 bases at V and 8 bases at J, leaving 10 bases unmatched. The CDR3 DNA sequence: TGTGCCAGCAGAACCGGGACAGGGGTCGTGCATGAGCAGTTCTTC. Amino acid sequence: CASRTGTGVVHEQFF. The full variable domain, completed using reference TRBV7-9 and TRBJ2-1, is DTGVSQNPRHKITKRGQNVTFRCDPISEHNRLYWYRQTLGQGPEFLTYFQNEAQLEKSRLLSDRFSAERPKGSFSTLEIQRTEQGDSAMYLCASRTGTGVVHEQFFGPGTRLTVL.

This clonotype was detected once. V usage is TRBV2 and J usage is TRBJ2-1; 7 nucleotides match TRBD1. Trimming cost V 5 bases and J 9 bases; bases outside gene matches: 7. CDR3 length equals 13 residues. CDR1 and CDR2 from the germline V gene are SNHLY and FYNNEI. The CDR3 DNA follows: TGTGCCAGCAGTAGCCAGGGGGAAATTGAGCAGTTCTTC. This translates into CASSSQGEIEQFF.

This CDR3 reads CASSPLGRGREDEKLFF. The CDR3 nucleotides are TGTGCCAGCAGCCCCCTCGGAAGGGGCAGGGAAGACGAAAAACTGTTTTTT. This sequence joins TRBV4-2 and TRBJ1-4; possible D gene TRBD1, 5 bases. The V end was cut by 4 bases, the J end by 8 bases, with 23 bases between. The CDR3 extends over 17 amino acids. Germline CDR1 reads LGHNA; CDR2 reads YNFKEQ.

V and J are TRBV15 and TRBJ1-3; D unresolved. This CDR3 region has 15 residues. Trimming cost V 0 bases and J 0 bases, with 6 bases left between them. CDR1 and CDR2 from the germline V gene are LNHNV and YYDKDF (reference sequence). CDR3 protein: CATSRDRSSGNTIYF. DNA of the CDR3: TGTGCCACCAGCAGAGATAGGAGCTCTGGAAACACCATATATTTT.

The chain links TRBV15 to TRBJ2-1; D ambiguous. V was pared by 0 bases and J by 3 bases, with 6 bases between. The V gene's germline CDR1 is LNHNV and CDR2 YYDKDF (reference sequence). There are 14 residues in the CDR3. The CDR3 here is CATSRDINYNEQFF. The CDR3 DNA follows: TGTGCCACCAGCAGAGATATCAACTACAATGAGCAGTTCTTC.

This clonotype occurred a few times. This sequence joins TRBV28 and TRBJ2-1; TRBD2 agrees at 7 bases. V lost 10 bases to trimming and J lost 3 bases; unmatched junction nucleotides: 12. In germline, CDR1 is MDHEN, CDR2 SYDVKM. This CDR3 is built from 15 residues. The CDR3 DNA reads as TGTGCCACTTATTCCGGGGGGAGCGGCTACAATGAGCAGTTCTTC. This sequence encodes CATYSGGSGYNEQFF.

The chain carries TRBV15 and TRBJ1-5; unclear D gene. V lost 3 bases to trimming and J lost 1 base, with 10 bases between them. Germline loops: CDR1 LNHNV, CDR2 YYDKDF (reference sequence). The CDR3 contains 15 residues. In DNA, the CDR3 is TGTGCCACCAGCAGGGAGGTTCGAAGCAATCAGCCCCAGCATTTT. It codes for CATSREVRSNQPQHF. The variable domain in full, with the rest retrieved from reference TRBV15 and TRBJ1-5, is DAMVIQNPRYQVTQFGKPVTLSCSQTLNHNVMYWYQQKSSQAPKLLFHYYDKDFNNEADTPDNFQSRRPNTSFCFLDIRSPGLGDTAMYLCATSREVRSNQPQHFGDGTRLSIL.